These 11 T cell receptor beta chains were all obtained from the same sample, sequenced in a study of blood T cell repertoires in COVID-19. Libraries were prepared by immunoSEQ multiplex PCR; TCRdb keeps only in-frame clonotypes and omits some of them. The sample holds 300,000 or so clones, roughly 88% seen once. Input material: peripheral blood. All receptors derive from a woman aged 30 to 39 with COVID-19, enrolled during active disease.

The CDR3 loop reads CASSEARFGGMGNQPQHF. The CDR3 DNA follows: TGTGCCAGCAGTGAAGCGCGTTTCGGGGGAATGGGCAATCAGCCCCAGCATTTT. The gene calls are TRBV6-1 and TRBJ1-5, with TRBD1 as a possible D gene (5 bases). Germline V gene sequence: CDR1 MNHNS, CDR2 SASEGT. The CDR3 loop spans 18 amino acids. Trimming took 0 bases from V and 2 from J, leaving 17 bases between them.

This chain links TRBV27 with TRBJ2-1; TRBD2 agrees at 8 bases. V was clipped by 3 bases and J by 3 bases; unmatched bases: 13. Germline V gives CDR1 MNHEY, CDR2 SMNVEV (reference sequence). The CDR3 covers 18 residues. CDR3 loop: CASSFRPELAESYNEQFF. The CDR3, as DNA: TGTGCCAGCAGTTTTAGGCCCGAACTAGCGGAAAGCTACAATGAGCAGTTCTTC.

The chain is built from TRBV19 and TRBJ1-3; the D gene is possibly TRBD1 (6 bases). V was cut by 5 bases and J by 2 bases, with 19 bases left in between. Germline CDR1 and CDR2: LNHDA and SQIVND (reference sequence). The CDR3 has 17 residues. This CDR3 is CASSSTVSGTPGNTIYF. In DNA, the CDR3 is TGTGCCAGTAGTTCAACTGTGTCAGGGACACCTGGAAACACCATATATTTT.

The chain uses TRBV29-1 and TRBJ2-1; 8 bases line up with TRBD1. This CDR3 region has 13 residues. V gave up 7 bases and J gave up 6 bases; unmatched junction bases: 8. The germline V gene has CDR1 SQVTM and CDR2 ANQGSEA. Here the CDR3 DNA reads TGCAGCGAAGCCGGGACAGGATTCAATGAGCAGTTCTTC. Residues: CSEAGTGFNEQFF.

The chain joins TRBV7-9 to TRBJ1-2; D is undetermined. CDR3 length equals 12 residues. CDR1 is SEHNR and CDR2 is FQNEAQ in the germline V gene (reference sequence). Trimming cost V 5 bases and J 1 base, with 5 bases left between them. CDR3 coding DNA: TGTGCCAGCAGCCCCGTTAACTATGGCTACACCTTC. Its translation: CASSPVNYGYTF.

The chain uses TRBV10-3 and TRBJ1-4; 7 positions match TRBD1. Looked up from germline, CDR1 is ENHRY and CDR2 is SYGVKD. Trimming took 11 bases from V and 8 from J; bases not matched to a gene: 11. The length of the CDR3 is 13 residues. As DNA, the CDR3 is TGTGCCTCGCGAGGACAGGACCGCGAAAAACTGTTTTTT. It is translated as CASRGQDREKLFF.

The chain has TRBV29-1 and TRBJ1-1; TRBD1 aligns across 8 bases. Trimming cost V 2 bases and J 0 bases; bases outside gene matches: 5. Germline lookup yields CDR1 SQVTM and CDR2 ANQGSEA. The CDR3 runs to 15 residues. CDR3 in DNA: TGCAGCGTTGAATCGTCGGACAGGGTGAACACTGAAGCTTTCTTT. Protein sequence: CSVESSDRVNTEAFF.

The V call is TRBV9, the J call TRBJ2-1, with 14 bases matching TRBD2. Germline CDR1 SGDLS, CDR2 YYNGEE. The CDR3 has 17 amino acids. Trimming removed 4 bases from V and 8 bases from J; junction bases left unmatched: 11. The CDR3 region has the DNA TGTGCCAGCAGCCTCCGACCGGGACTAGCGGGAGTGCATGAGCAGTTCTTC. This gives the protein CASSLRPGLAGVHEQFF.

This clone came up once. This chain links TRBV30 with TRBJ1-4; 9 positions match TRBD1. This CDR3 is built from 15 residues. With V trimmed by 0 bases and J by 3 bases, 2 bases remained unmatched. The germline V gene has CDR1 GTSNPN and CDR2 SVGIG (reference sequence). The CDR3 sequence: CAWSVRTGANEKLFF. DNA for the CDR3: TGTGCCTGGAGTGTACGGACAGGGGCTAATGAAAAACTGTTTTTT.

DNA for the CDR3: TGTGCCAGCAGTTTATTTAAAGGGGGATCTGGCTACACCTTC. Translating it yields CASSLFKGGSGYTF. The chain uses TRBV28 and TRBJ1-2, with D maybe TRBD1 (6 bases). The CDR3 has 14 residues. Germline V gene sequence: CDR1 MDHEN, CDR2 SYDVKM. The germline V and J ends were trimmed by 1 base and 7 bases, with 13 bases remaining between them.

As DNA, the CDR3 is TGTGCCAGCAGCTTCTCACAGGGGCTGTACGAGCAGTACTTC. It translates to CASSFSQGLYEQYF. The chain links TRBV5-6 to TRBJ2-7; 7 nucleotides agree with TRBD1. The J segment lost 4 bases and the V segment lost 2 bases, leaving 6 bases of the junction unmatched. The CDR3 spans 14 residues. Germline V gives CDR1 SGHDT, CDR2 YYEEEE. Full variable domain (remainder filled in from reference TRBV5-6 and TRBJ2-7): DAGVTQSPTHLIKTRGQQVTLRCSPKSGHDTVSWYQQALGQGPQFIFQYYEEEERQRGNFPDRFSGHQFPNYSSELNVNALLLGDSALYLCASSFSQGLYEQYFGPGTRLTVT.